A selection of T cell receptor beta chains follows, all from one sample in a study of T cell repertoires in cytomegalovirus infection. TCRdb independently ran MiXCR on the reads; one entry per CDR3 protein. The repertoire holds 150,000 to 190,000 distinct CDR3 sequences, 23% seen once, with roughly 9.8% in the top ten. Sequencing was carried out using PBMCs. Every receptor here comes from a human donor in good health (CMV status not recorded). Some clones in this sample may be carry-over from other donors' samples. CDR3s include the opening cysteine and the closing phenylalanine or tryptophan. The order of the fields is D gene, clone size, J gene, V gene, CDR3 DNA, CDR3 protein. The D gene is left open where the match is weak. Rows may omit the clone size; those that give it use once, few, many or a size class.

.,many,TRBJ2-6,TRBV5-6,TGTGCCAGCAGCCCCCTCTCTGGGGCCAACGTCCTGACTTTC,CASSPLSGANVLTF
.,few,TRBJ2-5,TRBV7-8,TGTGCCAGCAGCTTAGTTGCAGAGACCCAGTACTTC,CASSLVAETQYF
.,few,TRBJ1-1,TRBV12-3/TRBV12-4,TGTGCCAGCAGTTTACGGGGGTGGGCTTTCTTT,CASSLRGWAFF
.,many,TRBJ1-2,TRBV20-1,TGCAGTGCTAGTGACTCACGGGGCTATGGCTACACCTTC,CSASDSRGYGYTF
TRBD1,few,TRBJ1-1,TRBV14,TGTGCCAGCAGCCAAGACAGGGGGCTGAACACTGAAGCTTTCTTT,CASSQDRGLNTEAFF
.,.,TRBJ1-2,TRBV15,TGTGCCACCAGCAGAGGGGACGGATTAGCTAACTATGGCTACACCTTC,CATSRGDGLANYGYTF
.,few,TRBJ1-5,TRBV6-2/TRBV6-3,TGTGCCAGCAGCCGCCACCGAACAGGTCCCGCGTATAGCAATCAGCCCCAGCATTTT,CASSRHRTGPAYSNQPQHF
.,many,TRBJ1-2,TRBV15,TGTGCCACCAGCAGAGGTGACTTACTTTCCTATGGCTACACCTTC,CATSRGDLLSYGYTF
TRBD2,many,TRBJ2-1,TRBV18,TGTGCCAGCTCACCAATAGGGACTAACAATGAGCAGTTCTTC,CASSPIGTNNEQFF
TRBD1,.,TRBJ1-1,TRBV28,TGTGCCAGCAGTTTAGGGACAGGGTGGAGGGACACTGAAGCTTTCTTT,CASSLGTGWRDTEAFF
TRBD2,few,TRBJ2-2,TRBV4-2,TGTGCCAGCAGCCAAGAAGGACTAGCGGGGGGGCCCGGGGAGCTGTTTTTT,CASSQEGLAGGPGELFF
.,.,TRBJ2-7,TRBV7-6,TGTGCCAGCACCCCTCTGGGGGACTACGAGCAGTACTTC,CASTPLGDYEQYF
.,.,TRBJ2-5,TRBV10-3,TGTGCCATCAGTGGGGGACAAACAGAGACCCAGTACTTC,CAISGGQTETQYF
.,few,TRBJ2-1,TRBV6-2/TRBV6-3,TGTGCCAGCAAGGAGGGGGGGCCGCGGAATGAGCAGTTCTTC,CASKEGGPRNEQFF
TRBD2,few,TRBJ2-7,TRBV28,TGTGCCAGCACACGGCGGGGGTCCTACGAGCAGTACTTC,CASTRRGSYEQYF
TRBD1,many,TRBJ1-5,TRBV5-5,TGTGCCAGCAGCTTGAGGGACAGTATCAATCAGCCCCAGCATTTT,CASSLRDSINQPQHF
.,.,TRBJ2-1,TRBV20-1,TGCAGTGCTAGACTCGGGAGAGTGGCTGGTGAGCAGTTCTTC,CSARLGRVAGEQFF
TRBD1,.,TRBJ1-1,TRBV30,TGTGCCTGGAGTGGGCAGGGGGGCCTTAGGGAAGCTTTCTTT,CAWSGQGGLREAFF
.,.,TRBJ1-1,TRBV7-6,TGTGCCAGCAGCCAGAGAGGGGCCACTGAAGCTTTCTTT,CASSQRGATEAFF
.,few,TRBJ1-2,TRBV6-5,TGTGCCAGCACTCGTGAGGGGGAGGATGGCTACACCTTC,CASTREGEDGYTF
.,.,TRBJ1-2,TRBV28,TGTGCCAGCAGTAATGGGGGACGGGGGGGCTATGGCTACACCTTC,CASSNGGRGGYGYTF
.,.,TRBJ1-2,TRBV4-1,TGCGCCAGCAGCCAAGTTATATCGGCGGGGGGCTATGGCTACACCTTC,CASSQVISAGGYGYTF
.,.,TRBJ2-1,TRBV28,TGTGCCAGCACCCGTGACTCGAGGACCTACAATGAGCAGTTCTTC,CASTRDSRTYNEQFF
.,few,TRBJ1-3,TRBV6-6,TGTGCCACGCGAGGCCTTGACAGCTCTGGAAACACCATATATTTT,CATRGLDSSGNTIYF
.,.,TRBJ2-7,TRBV7-6,TGTGCTAGCAGTTTTGGACTAAGTCTCTCCTACGAGCAGTACTTC,CASSFGLSLSYEQYF
TRBD1,many,TRBJ2-7,TRBV7-2,TGTGCCAGCAGCTTAAATTCAGGGGGCGCGGATGGGCAGTACTTC,CASSLNSGGADGQYF
.,.,TRBJ2-7,TRBV6-5,TGTGCCAGCAGTCCAGGACCCTCAGAGACCTACGAGCAGTACTTC,CASSPGPSETYEQYF
TRBD1,few,TRBJ1-6,TRBV5-1,TGCGCCAGCAGCCCCACGGACAGGGGCAGGCGATCACCCCTCCACTTT,CASSPTDRGRRSPLHF
TRBD1,.,TRBJ1-5,TRBV7-2,TGTGCCAGCAGCTCCCGGACAGGGGGCGCGTATCAGCCCCAGCATTTT,CASSSRTGGAYQPQHF
TRBD2,.,TRBJ2-3,TRBV7-9,TGTGCCAGCAGCTTAGGCGGACTAGCGGGATCAAGGTCAGATACGCAGTATTTT,CASSLGGLAGSRSDTQYF
TRBD2,.,TRBJ2-3,TRBV20-1,TGCAGTGCTAGAAGGCGGGGGTACGTGGATACGCAGTATTTT,CSARRRGYVDTQYF
.,few,TRBJ1-1,TRBV2,TGTGCCAGCAGTGAACGAGGGTTGGGCACTGAAGCTTTCTTT,CASSERGLGTEAFF
.,.,TRBJ2-7,TRBV7-9,TGTGCCAGCAGCTCATCGCAGGGGATCCTCTACGAGCAGTACTTC,CASSSSQGILYEQYF
.,.,TRBJ2-7,TRBV15,TGTGCCACCAGCAGAGCAGGTCAGGATTACTACGAGCAGTACTTC,CATSRAGQDYYEQYF
TRBD2,.,TRBJ2-5,TRBV5-1,TGCGCCAGCAGCCCGGGACTACTCTTTCGGGGCCAAGAGACCCAGTACTTC,CASSPGLLFRGQETQYF
.,.,TRBJ1-1,TRBV6-2/TRBV6-3,TGTGCCAGCAGTTACCCGAGTGGCACTGAAGCTTTCTTT,CASSYPSGTEAFF
TRBD1,few,TRBJ2-1,TRBV28,TGTGCCATCTCAGGGACAGTACACAATGAGCAGTTCTTC,CAISGTVHNEQFF
TRBD1,.,TRBJ1-6,TRBV5-6,TGTGCCAGCAGCTCCCGGGCGGAGGGGGCGAATTCACCCCTCCACTTT,CASSSRAEGANSPLHF
TRBD2,.,TRBJ2-1,TRBV7-2,TGTGCCAGCAGCTTAGGAGTAGCGGGTTACAATGAGCAGTTCTTC,CASSLGVAGYNEQFF
.,.,TRBJ2-1,TRBV30,TGTGCCTGGAGGGGCAGGTTCGGTGAGCAGTTCTTC,CAWRGRFGEQFF
.,many,TRBJ2-7,TRBV7-2,TGTGCCAGCAGCTTAGGAGGAGGGAATTCCTACGAGCAGTACTTC,CASSLGGGNSYEQYF
.,many,TRBJ2-3,TRBV7-2,TGTGCCAGCAGCGCCGGACTGGGCACAGATACGCAGTATTTT,CASSAGLGTDTQYF
TRBD1,few,TRBJ1-2,TRBV29-1,TGCAGCGTTGAAGATGTGACAGGGCGAGGCTACACCTTC,CSVEDVTGRGYTF
.,many,TRBJ1-3,TRBV9,TGTGCCAGCAGCGTAGGGGACGACGGGAGAGCTGGAAACACCATATATTTT,CASSVGDDGRAGNTIYF
TRBD1,few,TRBJ2-1,TRBV12-3/TRBV12-4,TGTGCCAGCAGGAAGGAACAGGGGTTTAATGAGCAGTTCTTC,CASRKEQGFNEQFF
.,.,TRBJ2-7,TRBV24-1,TGTGCCACCAGTGATTCAGGGTCCCACGAGCAGTACTTC,CATSDSGSHEQYF
TRBD1,.,TRBJ2-5,TRBV3-1,TGTGCCAGCAGCCCTCCCGGGACAGGCCAACAAGAGACCCAGTACTTC,CASSPPGTGQQETQYF
.,.,TRBJ2-2,TRBV28,TGTGCCAGCAGTAGTGCGGGACTCGCGAACACCGGGGAGCTGTTTTTT,CASSSAGLANTGELFF
TRBD2,.,TRBJ2-3,TRBV5-1,TGCGCCAGCAGCTCCGGACTAGCGGGAGGGTTGAGCACAGATACGCAGTATTTT,CASSSGLAGGLSTDTQYF
TRBD2,.,TRBJ2-1,TRBV4-3,TGCGCCAGCAGCCAAGATCGCGGGAGGAAAGAGTTCTTC,CASSQDRGRKEFF
.,few,TRBJ1-1,TRBV12-3/TRBV12-4,TGTGCCAGCAGCGTGACAGTGAACACTGAAGCTTTCTTT,CASSVTVNTEAFF
TRBD2,many,TRBJ2-3,TRBV15,TGTGCCACCAGCAGAGCGCTAGCGGGAAGCACAGATACGCAGTATTTT,CATSRALAGSTDTQYF
TRBD1,few,TRBJ2-7,TRBV28,TGTGCCAGCAGACCGACAGGGGCGAACTACGAGCAGTACTTC,CASRPTGANYEQYF
.,many,TRBJ2-2,TRBV13,TGTGCCAGCAGCTCACAGAACGGGGAGCTGTTTTTT,CASSSQNGELFF
.,few,TRBJ2-1,TRBV28,TGTGCCAGCAGTTTAAGTTATCGGGGGGCCGGGAATGAGCAGTTCTTC,CASSLSYRGAGNEQFF
.,.,TRBJ1-1,TRBV19,TGTGCCAGTAGTAGGACACTCATGAACACTGAAGCTTTCTTT,CASSRTLMNTEAFF
TRBD2,.,TRBJ2-7,TRBV6-2/TRBV6-3,TGTGCCAGCAGGTCGGCGGGAGGGCCTGAGGAGCAGTACTTC,CASRSAGGPEEQYF
TRBD2,.,TRBJ2-5,TRBV5-4,TGTGCCAGCAGCTTGATGGCTAGCGGGCACCAAGAGACCCAGTACTTC,CASSLMASGHQETQYF
.,few,TRBJ1-6,TRBV12-5,TGTGCTAGTGGTTTGGTAATGGGCAGCGGGTCCTATAATTCACCCCTCCACTTT,CASGLVMGSGSYNSPLHF
.,.,TRBJ2-1,TRBV5-1,TGCGCCAGCAGAGGAGAGAGCTCCTACAATGAGCAGTTCTTC,CASRGESSYNEQFF